This T cell receptor (beta chain) was found in a study of T cells in Graves' hyperthyroidism and ophthalmopathy. Clinical symptoms, serum thyroxine and TRAb, thyroid ultrasound and orbital computed tomography were used for the diagnoses. Study conclusions and caveats: Expanded thyroid clonotypes (above 0.001) were mostly also found in blood.

V shed 2 bases, J shed 5 bases, and the junction held 15 bases outside the gene matches. Germline CDR1 and CDR2: SGDLS and YYNGEE. The CDR3 covers 18 residues. This clonotype was seen ten or more times. What it binds is not known. It was RNA transcripts that yielded the amplified TCR beta CDR3 regions. TCR CDR3 regions were first amplified by RT-PCR with HTBI primers. TCRdb recomputed calls from the multiplex PCR reads with MiXCR, one row per CDR3 protein. The sample has about 560,000 distinct CDR3 sequences, under 60% seen once. This chain connects TRBV9 to TRBJ2-5, with 10 nucleotides matching TRBD2. Sequencing was carried out using peripheral blood or thyroid tissue (not recorded which). This clonotype was obtained from a young woman with Graves' hyperthyroidism. The CDR3 region has the DNA TGTGCCAGCAGCGTCCCCCTAGCGGGAGACCATTGGGGGGAGACCCAGTACTTC. Its translation is CASSVPLAGDHWGETQYF.